This TCR beta chain was identified in a study of CD8 T cells in Susac syndrome. General observations from the study: Susac-specific public clones in total CD8+ repertoires numbered about 17; in CD8+ TEMRA repertoires, they numbered a few.

A note on this clonotype: Its antigen is currently unknown.

The CDR3 runs 14 residues. After removal of 6 bases from V and 6 bases from J, the junction contained 8 bases not matched to a gene. The germline gives CDR1 MGHRA, CDR2 YSYEKL. With random hexamers, 0.5 to 1 ug RNA was reverse transcribed. Across 54 Vbeta and 13 Jbeta, immunoSEQ multiplex PCR amplified TCR beta CDR3. TCRdb used MiXCR to reprocess the immunoSEQ multiplex PCR reads, holding one entry per CDR3 protein. The sample includes fewer than 140,000 distinct CDR3 sequences, roughly 94% of them seen just once. This receptor was identified in a human donor with Susac syndrome. Sequenced material: CD8+ T cells from PBMCs. The J gene is TRBJ1-5, the V gene TRBV4-1; TRBD1 matches 7 bases. CDR3 DNA sequence: TGCGCCAGCAGGAGACAGGGTGGGGGTCAGCCCCAGCATTTT. This translates into CASRRQGGGQPQHF.